This T cell receptor beta chain was identified in a study of cytomegalovirus exposure and HLA in healthy donors. Turning to the study itself: The approximately 120 validation repertoires and the roughly 700 first-cohort repertoires shared a platform, a later analysis reported. Study outcomes and limitations: Clusters of TCRs from the first cohort tended to co-occur in the 90 to 150 validation repertoires (as a later analysis found). Some TCR beta chains (approximately 180 of them) were listed as cytomegalovirus-associated.

Some clones are missing from TCRdb's copy, which holds only in-frame ones; the method was immunoSEQ multiplex PCR. The repertoire consists of around 120,000 clones, with approximately 90% occurring once and the leading ten covering about 1.9%. Turning to this clone: Its antigen is unknown.

Germline lookup yields CDR1 SGHNT and CDR2 YYREEE (reference sequence). There are 15 residues in the CDR3. With 4 bases removed from V and 0 bases from J, the gap between germline ends came to 8 bases. The material sequenced was PBMCs. The chain uses TRBV5-4 and TRBJ2-6, with D possibly matching TRBD2 (6 bases). The sequence was obtained from a woman aged 18-29 years in good health and CMV-seronegative. CDR3 residues: CASSPGSSGANVLTF. For the CDR3, the DNA is TGTGCCAGCAGCCCCGGGAGCTCTGGGGCCAACGTCCTGACTTTC.